What follows are 28 T cell receptor beta chains derived from one specimen sequenced in a study of metastatic and nonmetastatic thyroid tumors. TCRdb re-called clones from the PCR reads using MiXCR. The sample shows 30,000 to 35,000 clones, 25% to 30% of them seen only once. No treatment of any kind had been given to any patient before thyroid surgery. Source material: blood. Receptors were obtained from a female donor with papillary thyroid cancer or a benign thyroid nodule (not recorded which). Some clones in this sample may be carry-over from other donors' samples.

This clone appeared many times. This chain uses TRBV7-6 with TRBJ2-1; D possibly uses TRBD1 or TRBD2 (5 bases each). Germline V gene data show CDR1 as SGHVS and CDR2 as FNYEAQ. Trimming took 2 bases from V and 7 from J, leaving 9 bases between them. The CDR3 covers 13 residues. The CDR3 protein is CASSLNGGNEQFF. In nucleotides, the CDR3 is TGTGCCAGCAGCTTAAATGGGGGAAATGAGCAGTTCTTC.

Comments on this clone: Its ends do not fully match the called genes, so a read error is possible. The V and J genes are TRBV20-1 and TRBJ1-2; 7 nucleotides match TRBD1. The CDR3 sequence is 12 residues long. The germline CDR1 and CDR2 sequences are DFQATT and SNEGSKA (reference sequence). CDR3 bases: TGCAGTGCTTTTCTGAGGGGGCTAGGCTGCACCTTC. Translated: CSAFLRGLGCTF.

Remarks on this clone: Compared with germline, one end of the junction differs, possibly owing to a read error. The chain carries TRBV9 and TRBJ2-2, with D possibly being TRBD1 (6 bases). Germline-derived CDR1 and CDR2 are SGDLS and YYNGEE. The CDR3 is made up of 17 amino acids. The CDR3 loop reads CASSVALGQPNTWELFF. The CDR3 region has the DNA TGTGCCAGCAGCGTAGCGCTCGGACAGCCGAACACCTGGGAGCTGTTTTTT.

Ten or more counts support this clone. The rearrangement joins TRBV29-1 to TRBJ2-3; no reliable D call. The CDR3 loop spans 12 amino acids. Trimming shortened V by 2 bases and J by 4 bases, and 7 bases separated the two germline ends. Germline values: CDR1 SQVTM, CDR2 ANQGSEA. CDR3 sequence reads: CSVEPDADTQYF. As DNA, the CDR3 is TGCAGCGTTGAACCAGACGCAGATACGCAGTATTTT.

The V gene is TRBV2, the J gene TRBJ1-1; no reliable D call. The CDR3 totals 14 residues. V dropped 5 bases and J dropped 11 bases, with 21 bases sitting between them. The V gene's germline CDR1 is SNHLY and CDR2 FYNNEI. CDR3 protein: CASSSDRYSGDAFF. The CDR3 DNA is TGTGCCAGCAGTTCCGACCGGTACAGTGGTGACGCTTTCTTT.

This clone occurred many times. This rearrangement joins TRBV28 to TRBJ2-1; 7 bases fit TRBD1. V lost 1 base, J lost 7 bases, and 13 bases stayed unmatched. The length of the CDR3 is 17 residues. Germline V gene lookup returns CDR1 MDHEN and CDR2 SYDVKM. The CDR3 reads CASSLSTGTANRNEQFF. CDR3 nucleotides: TGTGCCAGCAGTTTATCGACCGGGACAGCCAACAGGAATGAGCAGTTCTTC.

The chain combines TRBV2 with TRBJ2-7; D is perhaps TRBD1 (6 bases). The DNA end is a closer match to TRBJ2-5, so the J assignment may be wrong. This CDR3 contains 14 residues. Germline lookup yields CDR1 SNHLY and CDR2 FYNNEI. This chain's CDR3 is CASRPGQTRETQYF. CDR3 bases: TGTGCCAGCAGGCCGGGACAAACAAGGGAGACCCAGTACTTC.

As concerns this clone: The conserved phenylalanine or tryptophan normally closing the CDR3 is absent here, so this likely arose from a read error. CDR3 amino acids: CAISESRGGMDEQFC. Written as DNA, the CDR3 is TGTGCCATCAGTGAGAGTCGGGGGGGAATGGATGAGCAGTTCTGC. V is TRBV10-3 and J is TRBJ2-1; 8 bases match TRBD2. CDR3 size: 15 residues. Per germline, CDR1 ENHRY and CDR2 SYGVKD. J was trimmed by 8 bases and V by 2 bases; bases with no gene match: 8.

The genes are TRBV24-1 and TRBJ1-2; 7 bases line up with TRBD1. CDR3 size: 16 residues. Looked up from germline, CDR1 is KGHDR and CDR2 is SFDVKD. Unmatched junction bases numbered 8, after V lost 3 bases and J lost 2 bases. The CDR3 sequence is CATSDTTPGQNYGYTF. The DNA for the CDR3 is TGTGCCACCAGTGATACTACACCGGGACAGAACTATGGCTACACCTTC.

This clone occurred many times. This may stem from a read error, because a much larger clone lies one nucleotide away. The chain uses TRBV6-4 and TRBJ2-1; tentatively, D is TRBD2 (5 bases). Trimming cost V 2 bases and J 10 bases, with 12 bases left between them. CDR1 is MRHNA and CDR2 is SNTAGT in the germline V gene. This CDR3 has 13 residues. The DNA for the CDR3 is TGTGCCAGCAGTGACAGGGCTGGCGGGGAGCAGTTCTTC. Amino acid sequence: CASSDRAGGEQFF.

Concerning this clone itself: In the same sample, other DNA sequences code for this CDR3. The rearrangement joins TRBV27 to TRBJ1-2; TRBD1 might be the D (5 bases). V lost 8 bases and J 11 bases, leaving 18 bases between the germline ends. The length of the CDR3 is 12 residues. CDR1 and CDR2 from the germline V gene are MNHEY and SMNVEV (reference sequence). The DNA of the CDR3 is TGTGCCAGCGGACTAGCGGCGGGGGGATACACCTTC. Protein product: CASGLAAGGYTF.

This clone is medium-sized in the sample. The chain joins TRBV18 to TRBJ2-7; no definite D call. Looked up from germline, CDR1 is KGHSH and CDR2 is LQKENI. The ends were cut back, 3 bases at V and 5 bases at J, with 8 bases in the middle. The CDR3 is 12 residues long. CDR3 bases: TGTGCCAGCTCACCGGCAGCCGACGAGCAGTACTTC. It codes for CASSPAADEQYF.

This clone was detected once. The CDR3 spells CSVMIGYWDAEAFF. CDR3 in DNA: TGCAGTGTTATGATTGGGTACTGGGACGCTGAAGCTTTCTTT. The V and J genes are TRBV20-1 and TRBJ1-1; possible D gene TRBD1, 5 bases. CDR3 length equals 14 residues. Germline V gene sequence: CDR1 DFQATT, CDR2 SNEGSKA (reference sequence). Trimming cost V 7 bases and J 6 bases, with 21 bases left between them.

This clone is medium-sized in the sample. This sequence joins TRBV7-9 and TRBJ1-6, with D possibly TRBD1 on 6 matching bases. In germline, CDR1 is SEHNR, CDR2 FQNEAQ (reference sequence). The length of the CDR3 is 12 residues. V was clipped by 5 bases and J by 14 bases, with 13 bases between them. The CDR3 is CASSPGAQALHF. The CDR3 coding sequence is TGTGCCAGCAGCCCAGGGGCGCAGGCCCTCCACTTT.

This clone rates as medium-sized (0.01 to 0.1%). The V gene is TRBV6-1, the J gene TRBJ1-3, with a possible D match to TRBD1 (5 bases). V lost 5 bases to trimming and J lost 0 bases, with 11 bases between them. CDR3 length equals 15 residues. Germline lookup yields CDR1 MNHNS and CDR2 SASEGT. CDR3 residues: CASSRGGSSGNTIYF. In DNA, the CDR3 is TGTGCCAGCAGTCGGGGGGGGAGCTCTGGAAACACCATATATTTT.

V usage is TRBV7-6 and J usage is TRBJ2-1; TRBD2 matches at 7 bases. Germline V CDR1 and CDR2: SGHVS, FNYEAQ. Losses at the gene ends were 5 bases for V and 8 bases for J; bases not matched to a gene: 12. The CDR3 contains 15 residues. CDR3: CASSLTSAISDEQFF. The CDR3 DNA sequence: TGTGCCAGCAGCCTTACTAGCGCGATTAGCGATGAGCAGTTCTTC. Full variable domain (remainder filled in from reference TRBV7-6 and TRBJ2-1): GAGVSQSPRYKVTKRGQDVALRCDPISGHVSLYWYRQALGQGPEFLTYFNYEAQQDKSGLPNDRFSAERPEGSISTLTIQRTEQRDSAMYRCASSLTSAISDEQFFGPGTRLTVL.

Ten or more counts support this clone. The chain carries TRBV6-4 and TRBJ2-1, with D perhaps matching TRBD1 or TRBD2 (5 bases each). Germline CDR1 reads MRHNA; CDR2 reads SNTAGT. Trimming removed 0 bases at V and 9 bases at J, with 15 bases between. The CDR3 is 15 residues long. Here the CDR3 DNA reads TGTGCCAGCAGTGACTCGCTCTCGGGGCCGGGTGAGCAGTTCTTC. Residues: CASSDSLSGPGEQFF.

Ten or more counts support this clone. The rearrangement links TRBV5-4 to TRBJ2-1; TRBD2 agrees at 7 bases. This CDR3 has 13 residues. V shed 0 bases and J 7 bases; nucleotides not matched to a gene: 1. Per the germline V gene, CDR1 is SGHNT and CDR2 is YYREEE (reference sequence). The CDR3, as DNA: TGTGCCAGCAGCTTGGGGCGGGGGAATGAGCAGTTCTTC. Amino acid sequence: CASSLGRGNEQFF.

This clone is categorized as medium-sized (0.01 to 0.1%). The gene calls are TRBV6-1 and TRBJ2-7; D is ambiguous. The CDR3 extends over 13 amino acids. Trimming shortened V by 0 bases and J by 1 base, and 4 bases separated the two germline ends. CDR1 is MNHNS, CDR2 SASEGT, per germline. The CDR3 DNA sequence: TGTGCCAGCAGTGAAGCGGGGTCCTACGAGCAGTACTTC. Residues: CASSEAGSYEQYF.

Remarks on this clone: The junction shows a germline mismatch at one end, possibly a read error. The chain links TRBV6-1 to TRBJ1-1, with a possible D match to TRBD1 (5 bases). Germline values: CDR1 MNHNS, CDR2 SASEGT. CDR3 size: 16 residues. CDR3 protein: CASSPRELTVNTEALF. CDR3 coding DNA: TGTGCCAGCAGCCCGCGCGAATTGACAGTGAACACTGAAGCTTTATTT.

This clone was observed many times. The V call is TRBV6-4, the J call TRBJ2-5; possibly TRBD1 for D (5 bases). Between the trimmed V and J ends, which lost 6 bases and 2 bases, there was a span of 10 bases. The length of the CDR3 is 13 residues. Germline V CDR1 and CDR2: MRHNA, SNTAGT. CDR3 protein: CASSPTEQETQYF. The CDR3, as DNA: TGTGCCAGCAGCCCGACAGAGCAAGAGACCCAGTACTTC.

This clone was picked up many times. The chain uses TRBV30 and TRBJ2-1, with unresolved D. The length of the CDR3 is 13 residues. The germline gives CDR1 GTSNPN, CDR2 SVGIG (reference sequence). Deletions cut 0 bases from V and 4 bases from J, with 7 bases between. The CDR3 DNA follows: TGTGCCTGGAGTGTGGTGGGATACAATGAGCAGTTCTTC. Translated: CAWSVVGYNEQFF.

This clone was counted at least ten times. V usage is TRBV6-2 or TRBV6-3 and J usage is TRBJ2-2; D possibly uses TRBD1 or TRBD2 (5 bases each). CDR1 is MNHEY, CDR2 SVGEGT, per germline. Trimming left V 6 bases short and J 7 bases short, with 12 bases between. The CDR3 has 13 amino acids. The CDR3 reads CASRPGPNGELFF. In DNA form, the CDR3 reads TGTGCCAGCAGGCCGGGGCCTAACGGGGAGCTGTTTTTT.

V and J are TRBV11-2 and TRBJ2-3; the D is unclear. The CDR3 covers 15 residues. Trimming left V 2 bases short and J 0 bases short, with 9 bases between. The germline CDR1 and CDR2 sequences are SGHAT and FQNNGV. Written as DNA, the CDR3 is TGTGCCAGCAGCTTACGACTGGCGAGCACAGATACGCAGTATTTT. This translates into CASSLRLASTDTQYF. Filled out from reference TRBV11-2 and TRBJ2-3, the complete variable domain reads EAGVAQSPRYKIIEKRQSVAFWCNPISGHATLYWYQQILGQGPKLLIQFQNNGVVDDSQLPKDRFSAERLKGVDSTLKIQPAKLEDSAVYLCASSLRLASTDTQYFGPGTRLTVL.

This clone was detected ten times or more. The chain employs TRBV10-1 and TRBJ2-7, with D possibly being TRBD1 or TRBD2 (5 bases each). CDR1 is WNHNN and CDR2 is SYGVQD in the germline V gene (reference sequence). CDR3 length: 15 residues. Trimming pared 0 bases from V and 4 bases from J, leaving 13 bases between. In DNA, the CDR3 is TGCGCCAGCAGTGAGTCGAGGGACCGCCTTTACGAGCAGTACTTC. This codes for CASSESRDRLYEQYF.

Details on this clone: The germline gene is not matched at one end of the junction; a read error may be the cause. The gene calls are TRBV7-7 and TRBJ2-2, with TRBD1 identical over 7 bases. The CDR3 sequence is 15 residues long. Germline lookup yields CDR1 SSHAT and CDR2 FNYEAQ (reference sequence). The CDR3 nucleotides are TGTGCTAGCAGCCGGGGACAGAGATACACCGGCGAGCTGTTTTTT. Protein: CASSRGQRYTGELFF.

At least ten counts were recorded for this clone. This rearrangement joins TRBV7-3 to TRBJ2-1, with 9 bases aligning to TRBD2. The V segment lost 4 bases and the J segment 5 bases; nucleotides outside the gene matches: 9. The CDR3 consists of 16 residues. CDR1 is SGHTA, CDR2 FQGTGA, per germline. The CDR3 reads CASSSISGGQDNEQFF. The CDR3 DNA follows: TGTGCCAGCAGCTCCATAAGCGGGGGGCAGGACAATGAGCAGTTCTTC.

This clone was recorded many times. The chain links TRBV5-1 to TRBJ1-3; D call uncertain. The V end lost 3 bases, the J end lost 0 bases, and 7 bases lay between the germline ends. This CDR3 comprises 14 residues. Germline CDR1 and CDR2: SGHRS and YFSETQ. The CDR3 DNA is TGCGCCAGCAGCTCCAGCATCTCTGGAAACACCATATATTTT. Residues: CASSSSISGNTIYF.